This TCR beta chain came from a study of shared clonotypes between healthy human individuals. General study results and limits: Clonotypes not shared had lower generation probabilities than those common to all four donors. The small donor group covered limited genetic and exposure diversity.

Trimming pared 0 bases from V and 0 bases from J, leaving 6 bases between. Germline V gene lookup returns CDR1 MNHEY and CDR2 SVGAGI. There are 16 residues in the CDR3. In the case of this clone: Its antigen is not identified. Other DNA sequences in this specimen translate into the identical CDR3.

Some clones are missing from TCRdb's copy, which holds only in-frame ones; the method was immunoSEQ multiplex PCR. The top ten hold approximately 0.4% of the sample, which has approximately 2,000,000 clones, 85% to 95% seen once. Material for sequencing was naive CD4+ T cells from PBMCs. Stated subset: CD45RA+ positively selected. The clonotype was recovered from a man between 18 and 35 years old in good health. Some clones in this sample may be carry-over from other donors' samples. This chain connects TRBV6-5 to TRBJ2-6; D uncertain. CDR3 sequence (DNA): TGTGCCAGCAGTTACTCGCAGAGCTCTGGGGCCAACGTCCTGACTTTC. Its protein product is CASSYSQSSGANVLTF.